This T cell receptor beta chain is drawn from a study of Ad26.COV2.S vaccination and SARS-CoV-2 variants. Here immunoSEQ multiplex PCR was the method, and the copy in TCRdb shows in-frame clones only, minus some. The sample has 350,000 to 400,000 clones, roughly 90% seen once. As to treatment: 15 to 20 received Ad26.COV2.S at low or high dose, single or two shots; about 5 received placebo; per-sample allocation not given. Samples analyzed were those drawn on day 63 after the first vaccine or placebo injection. A note on this clone: Its antigen is as yet unknown.

Study results and caveats: Researchers reported similar non-spike TCR breadth in vaccine and placebo recipients. Spike-specific CD8+ and CD4+ T cell responses reportedly showed substantial breadth after vaccination.

The receptor comes from a person aged 18-60 years who received the Ad26.COV2.S COVID-19 vaccine or a placebo. Material: peripheral blood, obtained in a trial of Ad26.COV2.S vaccine versus placebo.

In DNA, the CDR3 is TGTGCCACCAGTGATCCCGGCCGGGACATGTATATCACAGATACGCAGTATTTT. Encoded protein: CATSDPGRDMYITDTQYF. The V and J genes are TRBV24-1 and TRBJ2-3; possible D gene TRBD1, 6 bases. This CDR3 is built from 18 residues. V dropped 3 bases and J dropped 2 bases, with 20 bases sitting between them. Looked up from germline, CDR1 is KGHDR and CDR2 is SFDVKD.